A single sample is the source of the 9 T cell receptor beta chains below, sequenced in a study of chemoradiotherapy in HPV16-positive cancers. The data were produced by immunoSEQ multiplex PCR, yet TCRdb's version contains in-frame clones alone and is incomplete. The repertoire holds approximately 15,000 clones, with about three quarters as singletons. The specimen was taken from a patient who underwent chemoradiotherapy. The receptors were sampled from a human donor with HPV-associated anogenital cancer.

The chain recombines TRBV6-1 with TRBJ2-3; D not certain. CDR3 length: 12 amino acids. V was pared by 7 bases and J by 2 bases, with 7 bases between. Looked up from germline, CDR1 is MNHNS and CDR2 is SASEGT. The CDR3 DNA sequence: TGTGCCAGCAAGTCCACCACAGATACGCAGTATTTT. Protein product: CASKSTTDTQYF.

This clone appeared once. The chain joins TRBV21-1 to TRBJ2-7; the DNA was not compared with TRBD1, the D call given in the table. TRBV21-1 is a pseudogene segment. This CDR3 region has 14 residues. The CDR3 here is CASSKGGGQAVKYF. DNA of the CDR3: TGTGCCAGCAGCAAAGGAGGGGGACAGGCAGTTAAGTACTTC.

The chain employs TRBV5-6 and TRBJ1-3, with D uncertain. Germline V lookup: CDR1 SGHDT, CDR2 YYEEEE. The CDR3 sequence is 14 residues long. V dropped 0 bases and J dropped 2 bases, with 6 bases sitting between them. The CDR3 DNA follows: TGTGCCAGCAGCTTGGATAGTCCTGGAAACACCATATATTTT. Translation gives CASSLDSPGNTIYF.

The gene calls are TRBV6-5 and TRBJ1-1; D not resolved. V dropped 2 bases and J dropped 0 bases, with 4 bases sitting between them. This CDR3 spans 13 amino acids. In germline, CDR1 is MNHEY, CDR2 SVGAGI. The CDR3 here is CASSYAVNTEAFF. The CDR3 DNA sequence: TGTGCCAGCAGTTACGCCGTGAACACTGAAGCTTTCTTT.

The rearrangement links TRBV7-9 to TRBJ1-2; 7 bases agree with TRBD1. Germline lookup yields CDR1 SEHNR and CDR2 FQNEAQ (reference sequence). CDR3 size: 18 residues. V lost 4 bases, J lost 7 bases, and 21 bases stayed unmatched. The CDR3 DNA follows: TGTGCCAGCAGCTCTTACGATTACAGACAGGGCCCTCGAGGTGGCTACACCTTC. Protein product: CASSSYDYRQGPRGGYTF.

This chain joins TRBV19 and TRBJ1-1, with TRBD1 as a possible D gene (6 bases). This CDR3 spans 16 amino acids. With 5 bases removed from V and 0 bases from J, the gap between germline ends came to 16 bases. Germline V gives CDR1 LNHDA, CDR2 SQIVND (reference sequence). The CDR3 spells CASSPGGLWMNTEAFF. The CDR3, as DNA: TGTGCCAGTAGTCCCGGGGGGCTGTGGATGAACACTGAAGCTTTCTTT.

This clone was recorded a few times. The genes are TRBV30 and TRBJ1-5, with a tentative D call TRBD1 (5 bases). With 1 base removed from V and 4 bases from J, the gap between germline ends came to 8 bases. Germline CDR1 GTSNPN, CDR2 SVGIG (reference sequence). The CDR3 has 13 residues. As DNA, the CDR3 is TGTGCCTGGAGTGAGGGGTTAAATCAGCCCCAGCATTTT. Protein product: CAWSEGLNQPQHF.

The V gene is TRBV28, the J gene TRBJ2-7; the D is unclear. Per germline, CDR1 MDHEN and CDR2 SYDVKM. This CDR3 is built from 14 residues. Between the trimmed V and J ends, which lost 4 bases and 9 bases, there was a span of 19 bases. The CDR3 reads CASSSSTGGLGQYF. The CDR3 bases are TGTGCCAGCAGTTCCTCTACCGGCGGCCTGGGGCAGTACTTC.

V usage is TRBV6-4 and J usage is TRBJ1-1; D uncertain. With 6 bases removed from V and 0 bases from J, the gap between germline ends came to 14 bases. The V gene's germline CDR1 is MRHNA and CDR2 SNTAGT. The CDR3 covers 15 residues. The CDR3 region has the DNA TGTGCCAGCAGGCCACAGCCATTCATGAACACTGAAGCTTTCTTT. It translates to CASRPQPFMNTEAFF.